The next 20 T cell receptor beta chains were all read from a single sample in a study of T cell changes during pregnancy in multiple sclerosis. The method was immunoSEQ multiplex PCR; TCRdb's version includes in-frame clones alone and lacks a portion of them. Of 90,000 to 120,000 clones detected, roughly 93% appear once; the ten largest clones hold about 1%. The sequences come from peripheral blood, collected before pregnancy. Receptors were obtained from a female donor with multiple sclerosis, enrolled in a pregnancy study.

The chain recombines TRBV9 with TRBJ1-4; the match to TRBD1 covers 7 bases. The CDR3 consists of 15 residues. The germline CDR1 and CDR2 sequences are SGDLS and YYNGEE. Trimming removed 3 bases from V and 4 bases from J; junction bases left unmatched: 6. The CDR3 spells CASSAGTAFNEKLFF. In nucleotides, the CDR3 is TGTGCCAGCAGCGCAGGGACAGCCTTTAATGAAAAACTGTTTTTT. The variable domain in full, completed from reference TRBV9 and TRBJ1-4, reads DSGVTQTPKHLITATGQRVTLRCSPRSGDLSVYWYQQSLDQGLQFLIQYYNGEERAKGNILERFSAQQFPDLHSELNLSSLELGDSALYFCASSAGTAFNEKLFFGSGTQLSVL.

The CDR3 region is CASSPGLADSFGGETQYF. CDR3 DNA: TGCGCCAGCAGCCCGGGACTAGCGGACTCCTTTGGGGGAGAGACCCAGTACTTC. The chain couples TRBV4-1 to TRBJ2-5, with 11 bases lining up with TRBD2. V was pared by 4 bases and J by 4 bases, with 14 bases of the junction left unmatched. CDR1 MGHRA and CDR2 YSYEKL come from the germline V gene. The CDR3 has 18 amino acids.

The chain carries TRBV28 and TRBJ2-7; TRBD2 might be the D (6 bases). Germline CDR1 and CDR2: MDHEN and SYDVKM. The length of the CDR3 is 16 residues. The ends were cut back, 8 bases at V and 0 bases at J, with 20 bases in the middle. The CDR3 DNA reads TGTGCCAGCTGGCCGGGACTTAAAACCAGCTCCTACGAGCAGTACTTC. Protein: CASWPGLKTSSYEQYF.

The chain combines TRBV19 with TRBJ1-5; TRBD1 matches 9 bases. Germline CDR1 is LNHDA and CDR2 is SQIVND (reference sequence). V shed 5 bases and J 3 bases; nucleotides not matched to a gene: 8. This CDR3 comprises 16 residues. CDR3 coding DNA: TGTGCCAGTAGTTACAGGGGGCAGGAGTACAATCAGCCCCAGCATTTT. This translates into CASSYRGQEYNQPQHF.

The V and J genes are TRBV2 and TRBJ2-7, with 10 bases lining up with TRBD2. Germline V gene sequence: CDR1 SNHLY, CDR2 FYNNEI. The CDR3 contains 15 residues. After removal of 4 bases from V and 1 base from J, the junction contained 4 bases not matched to a gene. The CDR3 DNA reads TGTGCCAGCAGTGTAGCGGGAGGAGGGTCCTACGAGCAGTACTTC. This codes for CASSVAGGGSYEQYF.

The chain employs TRBV5-1 and TRBJ2-1, with D maybe TRBD1 (6 bases). The ends were cut back, 1 base at V and 4 bases at J, with 15 bases in the middle. The germline CDR1 and CDR2 sequences are SGHRS and YFSETQ. This CDR3 has 16 residues. The CDR3 sequence: CASSLTGQRGYNEQFF. The CDR3 DNA follows: TGCGCCAGCAGCTTGACGGGACAACGGGGATACAATGAGCAGTTCTTC.

This chain uses TRBV4-1 with TRBJ2-7, with TRBD2 matching over 7 bases. Trimming took 0 bases from V and 5 from J; bases not matched to a gene: 10. This CDR3 is 16 amino acids long. Germline V gene data show CDR1 as MGHRA and CDR2 as YSYEKL. The chain's CDR3 is CASSQEVGGRKDEQYF. CDR3 DNA sequence: TGCGCCAGCAGCCAAGAGGTAGGCGGGAGAAAGGACGAGCAGTACTTC.

The chain recombines TRBV30 with TRBJ2-1; the match to TRBD2 covers 7 bases. Germline CDR1 is GTSNPN and CDR2 is SVGIG (reference sequence). There are 12 residues in the CDR3. V trimming: 5 bases; J trimming: 7 bases; junction bases outside the gene matches: 5. The CDR3 sequence is CAWERGINEQFF. The CDR3 DNA reads as TGTGCCTGGGAGCGGGGCATTAATGAGCAGTTCTTC.

The V call is TRBV27, the J call TRBJ2-7; TRBD1 might be the D (5 bases). Trimming pared 5 bases from V and 0 bases from J, leaving 17 bases between. Germline CDR1 MNHEY, CDR2 SMNVEV (reference sequence). CDR3 length equals 16 residues. CDR3 in amino acids: CASSRRAGHNSYEQYF. The CDR3 region has the DNA TGTGCCAGCAGTCGCAGGGCCGGACACAACTCCTACGAGCAGTACTTC.

J is TRBJ2-7 and V is TRBV6-1; 8 bases are shared with TRBD1. The CDR3 loop spans 14 amino acids. Germline CDR1 MNHNS, CDR2 SASEGT. J lost 2 bases, V lost 2 bases, and 2 bases had no gene match. CDR3 sequence (DNA): TGTGCCAGCAGTGAATGGACAGGGACCTACGAGCAGTACTTC. The encoded protein is CASSEWTGTYEQYF.

The V call is TRBV7-2, the J call TRBJ2-5, with 11 bases aligning to TRBD2. Germline lookup yields CDR1 SGHTA and CDR2 FQGNSA. The ends lost 1 base at V and 1 base at J; junction bases unmatched: 2. The CDR3 totals 16 residues. The CDR3 coding sequence is TGTGCCAGCAGCTTAGAACTAGCGGGAGCCCAAGAGACCCAGTACTTC. Encoded protein: CASSLELAGAQETQYF.

This chain links TRBV14 with TRBJ2-3, with D uncertain. Germline V gene data show CDR1 as SGHDN and CDR2 as FVKESK. Trimming shortened V by 3 bases and J by 5 bases, and 3 bases separated the two germline ends. This CDR3 spans 11 amino acids. This CDR3 reads CASSQRDTQYF. The DNA for the CDR3 is TGTGCCAGCAGCCAGCGAGATACGCAGTATTTT.

The V call is TRBV27, the J call TRBJ2-7; 8 positions match TRBD1. V lost 3 bases, J lost 7 bases, and 8 bases stayed unmatched. There are 14 residues in the CDR3. Germline assignment: CDR1 MNHEY and CDR2 SMNVEV (reference sequence). The CDR3 loop reads CASSLRQGAVEQYF. The CDR3 DNA is TGTGCCAGCAGTTTGAGGCAGGGGGCGGTAGAGCAGTACTTC.

This clone has just one count. This chain uses TRBV11-1 with TRBJ2-3, with D tentatively TRBD2 (6 bases). The V gene lost 4 bases and the J gene lost 1 base, with 9 bases spanning the gap. Germline CDR1 is SGHAT and CDR2 is FQDESV (reference sequence). The length of the CDR3 is 14 residues. This CDR3 reads CASSSGLRTDTQYF. Here the CDR3 DNA reads TGTGCCAGCAGCTCGGGACTCCGCACAGATACGCAGTATTTT.

The genes are TRBV29-1 and TRBJ2-7; 10 positions agree with TRBD1. The J segment lost 2 bases and the V segment lost 2 bases, leaving 21 bases of the junction unmatched. This CDR3 is 20 amino acids long. CDR1 is SQVTM, CDR2 ANQGSEA, per germline. CDR3 bases: TGCAGCGTTGAATATGCCCTAATCGGGACAGGGGTTTATATCCCCTACGAGCAGTACTTC. Translating it yields CSVEYALIGTGVYIPYEQYF.

This chain joins TRBV6-1 and TRBJ2-5, with 13 bases fitting TRBD2. The CDR3 has 15 residues. Trimming took 6 bases from V and 5 from J; bases not matched to a gene: 6. Germline lookup yields CDR1 MNHNS and CDR2 SASEGT. The CDR3 protein is CASSQLAGGRETQYF. CDR3 nucleotide sequence: TGTGCCAGCAGCCAACTAGCGGGAGGGAGGGAGACCCAGTACTTC.

V gene TRBV7-9 combines with J gene TRBJ2-2, with 7 bases identical to TRBD1. The germline V gene encodes CDR1 SEHNR and CDR2 FQNEAQ (reference sequence). The CDR3 contains 12 residues. V was clipped by 10 bases and J by 4 bases; unmatched bases: 3. This CDR3 is CATTGVTGELFF. In DNA form, the CDR3 reads TGTGCCACAACAGGGGTCACCGGGGAGCTGTTTTTT. Full variable domain (rest looked up from reference TRBV7-9 and TRBJ2-2): DTGVSQNPRHKITKRGQNVTFRCDPISEHNRLYWYRQTLGQGPEFLTYFQNEAQLEKSRLLSDRFSAERPKGSFSTLEIQRTEQGDSAMYLCATTGVTGELFFGEGSRLTVL.

This chain's CDR3 is CASSIIQGDTQYF. For the CDR3, the DNA is TGTGCCAGTAGTATCATCCAGGGGGATACGCAGTATTTT. The rearrangement uses TRBV19 and TRBJ2-3; D possibly corresponds to TRBD1 (6 bases). From germline, CDR1 is LNHDA and CDR2 SQIVND (reference sequence). Trimming took off 3 bases at V and 6 bases at J, with 10 bases between the two ends. The CDR3 totals 13 residues.

This chain joins TRBV19 and TRBJ2-1; the match to TRBD2 covers 9 bases. Trimming removed 6 bases from V and 12 bases from J; junction bases left unmatched: 6. The CDR3 loop spans 12 amino acids. Germline-derived CDR1 and CDR2 are LNHDA and SQIVND (reference sequence). The CDR3 DNA reads as TGTGCCAGTAGGAGTAGCGGGAGTAGGCAGTTCTTC. The encoded protein is CASRSSGSRQFF.

This clone was found many times. The rearrangement joins TRBV30 to TRBJ2-1, with 7 bases fitting TRBD2. The CDR3 runs 14 residues. Germline V lookup: CDR1 GTSNPN, CDR2 SVGIG (reference sequence). Germline trimming cut 0 bases from V and 4 bases from J; bases unmatched to any gene: 3. The CDR3 region is CAWSVLAEYNEQFF. The DNA of the CDR3 is TGTGCCTGGAGTGTCCTAGCGGAGTACAATGAGCAGTTCTTC.